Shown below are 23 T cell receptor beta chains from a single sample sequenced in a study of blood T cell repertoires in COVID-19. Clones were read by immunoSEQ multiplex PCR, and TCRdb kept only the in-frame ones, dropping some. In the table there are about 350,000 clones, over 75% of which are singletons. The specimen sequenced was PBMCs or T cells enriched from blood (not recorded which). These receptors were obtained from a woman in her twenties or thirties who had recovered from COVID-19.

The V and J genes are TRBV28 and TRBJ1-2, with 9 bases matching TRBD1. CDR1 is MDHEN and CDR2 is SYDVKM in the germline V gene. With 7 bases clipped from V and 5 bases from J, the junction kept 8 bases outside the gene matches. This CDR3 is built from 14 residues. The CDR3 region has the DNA TGTGCCAGCACTCGACAGGGGGGCGGGTATGGCTACACCTTC. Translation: CASTRQGGGYGYTF.

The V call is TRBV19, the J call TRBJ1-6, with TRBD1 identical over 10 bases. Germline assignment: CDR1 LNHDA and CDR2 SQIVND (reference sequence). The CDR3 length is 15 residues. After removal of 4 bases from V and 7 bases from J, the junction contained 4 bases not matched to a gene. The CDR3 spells CASSTPGQGNSPLHF. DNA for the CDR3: TGTGCCAGTAGTACCCCGGGACAGGGGAATTCACCCCTCCACTTT.

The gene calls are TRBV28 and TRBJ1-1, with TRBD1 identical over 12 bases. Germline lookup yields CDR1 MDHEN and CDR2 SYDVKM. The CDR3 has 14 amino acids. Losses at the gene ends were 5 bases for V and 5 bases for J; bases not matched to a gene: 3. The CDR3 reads CASSRDRGQTEAFF. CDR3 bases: TGTGCCAGCAGTCGGGACAGGGGGCAAACTGAAGCTTTCTTT.

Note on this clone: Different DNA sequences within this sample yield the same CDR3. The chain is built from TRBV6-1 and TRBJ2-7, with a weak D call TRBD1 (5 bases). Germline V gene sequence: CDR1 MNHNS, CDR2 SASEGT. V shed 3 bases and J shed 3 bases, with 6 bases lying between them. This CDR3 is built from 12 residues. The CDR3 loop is CASSDRGYEQYF. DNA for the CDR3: TGTGCCAGCAGTGATAGGGGCTACGAGCAGTACTTC.

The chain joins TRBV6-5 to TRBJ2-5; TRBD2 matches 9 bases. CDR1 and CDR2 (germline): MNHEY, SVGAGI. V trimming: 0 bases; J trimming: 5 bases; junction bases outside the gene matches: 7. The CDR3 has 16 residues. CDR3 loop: CASSYSGGGAWETQYF. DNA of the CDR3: TGTGCCAGCAGTTACTCTGGCGGGGGGGCCTGGGAGACCCAGTACTTC.

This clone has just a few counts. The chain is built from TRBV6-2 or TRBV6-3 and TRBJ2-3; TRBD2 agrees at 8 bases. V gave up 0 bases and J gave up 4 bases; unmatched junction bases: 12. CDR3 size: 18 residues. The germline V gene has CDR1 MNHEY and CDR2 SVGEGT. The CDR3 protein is CASSYSWVAGSAADTQYF. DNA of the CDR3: TGTGCCAGCAGTTACTCGTGGGTAGCGGGGTCGGCGGCAGATACGCAGTATTTT.

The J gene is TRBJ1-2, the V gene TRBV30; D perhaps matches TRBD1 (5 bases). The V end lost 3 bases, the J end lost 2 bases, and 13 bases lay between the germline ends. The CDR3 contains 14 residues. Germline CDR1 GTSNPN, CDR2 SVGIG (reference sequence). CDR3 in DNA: TGTGCCTGGAGGGGTCTGGACACCAACTATGGCTACACCTTC. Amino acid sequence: CAWRGLDTNYGYTF.

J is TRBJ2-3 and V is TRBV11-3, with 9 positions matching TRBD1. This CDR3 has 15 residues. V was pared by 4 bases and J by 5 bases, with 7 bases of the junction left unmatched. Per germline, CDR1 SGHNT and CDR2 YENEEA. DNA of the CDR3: TGTGCCAGCAGCTCGGGACAGGGTGAGGGAGATACGCAGTATTTT. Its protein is CASSSGQGEGDTQYF.

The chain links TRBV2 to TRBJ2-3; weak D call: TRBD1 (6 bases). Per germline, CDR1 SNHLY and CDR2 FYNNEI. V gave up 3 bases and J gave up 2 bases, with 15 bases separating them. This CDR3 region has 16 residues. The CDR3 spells CASSDSGTQSTDTQYF. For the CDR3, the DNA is TGTGCCAGCAGTGATTCCGGGACACAATCCACAGATACGCAGTATTTT.

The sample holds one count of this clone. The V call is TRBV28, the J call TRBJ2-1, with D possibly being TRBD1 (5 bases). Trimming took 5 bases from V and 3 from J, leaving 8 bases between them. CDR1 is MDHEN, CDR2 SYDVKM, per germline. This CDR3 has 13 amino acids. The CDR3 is CASSGHLYNEQFF. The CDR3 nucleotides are TGTGCCAGCAGTGGACATCTCTACAATGAGCAGTTCTTC.

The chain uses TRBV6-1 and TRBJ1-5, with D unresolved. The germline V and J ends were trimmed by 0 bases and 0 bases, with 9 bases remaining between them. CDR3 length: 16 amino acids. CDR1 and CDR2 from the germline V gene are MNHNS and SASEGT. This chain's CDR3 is CASSEARATSNQPQHF. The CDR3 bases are TGTGCCAGCAGTGAAGCGCGGGCCACTAGCAATCAGCCCCAGCATTTT.

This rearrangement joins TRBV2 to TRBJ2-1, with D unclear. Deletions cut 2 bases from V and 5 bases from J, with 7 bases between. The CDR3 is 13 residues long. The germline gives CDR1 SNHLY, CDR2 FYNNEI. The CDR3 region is CASSETVDNEQFF. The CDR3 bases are TGTGCCAGCAGTGAAACAGTGGACAATGAGCAGTTCTTC.

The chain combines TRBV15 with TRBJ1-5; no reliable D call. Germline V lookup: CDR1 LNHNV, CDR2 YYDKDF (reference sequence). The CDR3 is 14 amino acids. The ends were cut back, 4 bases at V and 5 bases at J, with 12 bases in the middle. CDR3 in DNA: TGTGCCACCAGCACTTATGCAGTTGATCAGCCCCAGCATTTT. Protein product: CATSTYAVDQPQHF.

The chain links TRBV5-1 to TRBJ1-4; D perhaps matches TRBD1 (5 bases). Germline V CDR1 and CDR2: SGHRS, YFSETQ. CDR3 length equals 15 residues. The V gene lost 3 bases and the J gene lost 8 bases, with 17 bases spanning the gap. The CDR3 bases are TGCGCCAGCAGCTGGTCCGGGGGAGTAGAGGAAAAACTGTTTTTT. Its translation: CASSWSGGVEEKLFF.

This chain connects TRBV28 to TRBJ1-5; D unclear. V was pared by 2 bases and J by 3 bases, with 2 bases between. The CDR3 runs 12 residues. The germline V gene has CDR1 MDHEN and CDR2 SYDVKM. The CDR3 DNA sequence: TGTGCCAGCAGTTTACTCAATCAGCCCCAGCATTTT. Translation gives CASSLLNQPQHF. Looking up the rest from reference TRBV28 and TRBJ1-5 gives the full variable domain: DVKVTQSSRYLVKRTGEKVFLECVQDMDHENMFWYRQDPGLGLRLIYFSYDVKMKEKGDIPEGYSVSREKKERFSLILESASTNQTSMYLCASSLLNQPQHFGDGTRLSIL.

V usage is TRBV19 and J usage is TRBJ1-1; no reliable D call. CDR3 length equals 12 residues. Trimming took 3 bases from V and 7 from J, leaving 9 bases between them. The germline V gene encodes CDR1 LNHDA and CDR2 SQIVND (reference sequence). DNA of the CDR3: TGTGCCAGTAGTATGGCCGGGGTTGAAGCTTTCTTT. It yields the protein CASSMAGVEAFF. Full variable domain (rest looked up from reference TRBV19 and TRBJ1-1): DGGITQSPKYLFRKEGQNVTLSCEQNLNHDAMYWYRQDPGQGLRLIYYSQIVNDFQKGDIAEGYSVSREKKESFPLTVTSAQKNPTAFYLCASSMAGVEAFFGQGTRLTVV.

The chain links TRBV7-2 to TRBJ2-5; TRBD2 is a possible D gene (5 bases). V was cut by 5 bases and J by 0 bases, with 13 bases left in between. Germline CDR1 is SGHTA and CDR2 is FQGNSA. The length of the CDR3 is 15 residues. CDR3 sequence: CASSPQLGDQETQYF. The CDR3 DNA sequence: TGTGCCAGCAGCCCACAACTAGGCGACCAAGAGACCCAGTACTTC.

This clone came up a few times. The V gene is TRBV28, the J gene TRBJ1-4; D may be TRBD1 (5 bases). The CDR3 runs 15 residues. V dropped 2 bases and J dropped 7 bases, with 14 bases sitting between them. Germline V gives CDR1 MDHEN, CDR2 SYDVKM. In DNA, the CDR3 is TGTGCCAGCAGTTTAGGCGGGACCACGGGTGAAAAACTGTTTTTT. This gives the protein CASSLGGTTGEKLFF.

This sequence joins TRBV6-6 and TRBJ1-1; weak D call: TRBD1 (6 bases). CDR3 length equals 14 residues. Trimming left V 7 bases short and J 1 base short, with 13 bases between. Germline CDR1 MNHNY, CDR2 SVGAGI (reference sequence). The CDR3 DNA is TGTGCCAGCACAGACAGGCCTACGAACACTGAAGCTTTCTTT. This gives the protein CASTDRPTNTEAFF.

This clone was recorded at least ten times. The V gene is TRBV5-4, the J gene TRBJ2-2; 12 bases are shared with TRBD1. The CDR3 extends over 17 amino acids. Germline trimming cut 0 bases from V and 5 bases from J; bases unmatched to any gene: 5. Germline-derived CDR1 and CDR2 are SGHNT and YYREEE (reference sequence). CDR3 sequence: CASSLGGTGGVTGELFF. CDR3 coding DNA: TGTGCCAGCAGCTTGGGAGGGACAGGGGGCGTAACCGGGGAGCTGTTTTTT.

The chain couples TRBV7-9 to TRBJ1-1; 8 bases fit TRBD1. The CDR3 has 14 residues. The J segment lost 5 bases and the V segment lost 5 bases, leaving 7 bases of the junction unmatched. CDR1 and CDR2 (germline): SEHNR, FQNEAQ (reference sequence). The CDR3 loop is CASSTQGAGTEAFF. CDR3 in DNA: TGTGCCAGCAGCACGCAGGGGGCGGGGACTGAAGCTTTCTTT.

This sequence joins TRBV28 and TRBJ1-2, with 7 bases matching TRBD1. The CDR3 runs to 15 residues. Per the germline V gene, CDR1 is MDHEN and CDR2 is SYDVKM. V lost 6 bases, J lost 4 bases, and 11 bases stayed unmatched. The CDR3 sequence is CASRPGQRYPYGYTF. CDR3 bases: TGTGCCAGCAGGCCGGGACAGCGATACCCCTATGGCTACACCTTC.

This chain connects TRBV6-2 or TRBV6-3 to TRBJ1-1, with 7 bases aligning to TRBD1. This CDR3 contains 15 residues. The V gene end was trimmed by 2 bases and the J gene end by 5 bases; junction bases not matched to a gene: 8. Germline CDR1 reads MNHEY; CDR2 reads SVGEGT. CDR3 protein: CASSYGATGSTEAFF. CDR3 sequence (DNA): TGTGCCAGCAGTTACGGGGCGACAGGGAGTACTGAAGCTTTCTTT.